The TCR beta chain under discussion was sequenced for a study of lymphopenia after photon versus proton radiotherapy. This clone was recorded once. The CDR3 covers 12 residues. CDR1 is SNHLY, CDR2 FYNNEI, per germline. V lost 4 bases and J lost 9, with 10 bases in between. The method was immunoSEQ multiplex PCR; TCRdb's version includes in-frame clones alone and lacks a portion of them. The sample records tens of thousands of clones, just over 90% being singletons. This TCR came from a woman in her seventies with pancreatic cancer. This sequence joins TRBV2 and TRBJ2-1, with a possible D match to TRBD2 (7 bases). The sample here was peripheral blood, taken from a patient treated with photon-based radiotherapy. The CDR3 protein is CASSVGGREQFF. DNA of the CDR3: TGTGCCAGCAGTGTCGGGGGGCGTGAGCAGTTCTTC.